These 20 T cell receptor beta chains share one sample of origin, sequenced in a study of graft-versus-host responses after intestinal transplantation. No antigen is known for these receptors. TCRdb's table, derived via immunoSEQ multiplex PCR, lists solely in-frame clones and lacks some. The sample has 80,000 to 90,000 clones; 75% to 90% are singletons. The sequences come from unstimulated CD4+ T cells sorted from spleen or lymph node cells, collected before intestinal transplant. The receptors were gathered from a human donor who received an intestinal transplant.

The table lists this clone with a few counts. The chain has TRBV6-1 and TRBJ1-1, with 11 bases identical to TRBD1. Germline assignment: CDR1 MNHNS and CDR2 SASEGT. This CDR3 has 13 amino acids. The V gene end was trimmed by 6 bases and the J gene end by 5 bases; junction bases not matched to a gene: 2. The CDR3 DNA reads as TGTGCCAGCAGCCGGGACAGGGGGACTGAAGCTTTCTTT. Protein sequence: CASSRDRGTEAFF.

This sequence joins TRBV7-3 and TRBJ2-2; D unresolved. The CDR3 sequence is 13 residues long. CDR1 is SGHTA, CDR2 FQGTGA, per germline. Trimming left V 3 bases short and J 7 bases short, with 9 bases between. CDR3 nucleotide sequence: TGTGCCAGCAGCTTTCGGGTGAACGGGGAGCTGTTTTTT. It yields the protein CASSFRVNGELFF. The full variable domain, its missing parts supplied by reference TRBV7-3 and TRBJ2-2, is GAGVSQTPSNKVTEKGKYVELRCDPISGHTALYWYRQSLGQGPEFLIYFQGTGAADDSGLPNDRFFAVRPEGSVSTLKIQRTERGDSAVYLCASSFRVNGELFFGEGSRLTVL.

The V and J genes are TRBV6-5 and TRBJ1-2; D remains unclear. From germline, CDR1 is MNHEY and CDR2 SVGAGI. Trimming cost V 2 bases and J 0 bases, with 10 bases left between them. There are 15 residues in the CDR3. CDR3 protein: CASSYGLLTNYGYTF. Written as DNA, the CDR3 is TGTGCCAGCAGTTACGGGTTACTAACTAACTATGGCTACACCTTC.

The chain combines TRBV5-6 with TRBJ1-1; TRBD1 matches 7 bases. The CDR3 is 14 residues long. The J segment lost 6 bases and the V segment lost 3 bases, leaving 8 bases of the junction unmatched. Germline-derived CDR1 and CDR2 are SGHDT and YYEEEE. The CDR3 coding sequence is TGTGCCAGCAGCTCCGGGACAGACTTCGCTGAAGCTTTCTTT. It translates to CASSSGTDFAEAFF.

This rearrangement joins TRBV6-4 to TRBJ1-6, with a possible D match to TRBD1 (5 bases). V was cut by 4 bases and J by 6 bases, with 10 bases left in between. CDR3 length: 14 residues. CDR1 is MRHNA, CDR2 SNTAGT, per germline. In DNA, the CDR3 is TGTGCCAGCAGTGTAGACAGAATTAATTCACCCCTCCACTTT. This translates into CASSVDRINSPLHF.

J is TRBJ1-5 and V is TRBV2; D is unresolved. The CDR3 is 12 residues long. Germline CDR1 SNHLY, CDR2 FYNNEI. Trimming stripped 8 bases from V and 4 bases from J, with 9 bases between. As DNA, the CDR3 is TGTGCCAGCCGGGTTCCTAATCAGCCCCAGCATTTT. As protein: CASRVPNQPQHF.

This clone was recorded only once. Other nucleotide sequences from this sample produce the same CDR3. The V call is TRBV6-5, the J call TRBJ2-7; a possible D gene is TRBD2 (5 bases). This CDR3 region has 11 residues. CDR1 and CDR2 from the germline V gene are MNHEY and SVGAGI. The germline V and J ends were trimmed by 4 bases and 6 bases, with 7 bases remaining between them. The CDR3 is CASSLGGEQYF. The CDR3 bases are TGTGCCAGCAGTTTAGGAGGCGAGCAGTACTTC.

Here the CDR3 DNA reads TGTGCCAGCAGCTTAGCGCCCGGTTGGGGCGACACTGAAGCTTTCTTT. Amino acids: CASSLAPGWGDTEAFF. The chain joins TRBV7-9 to TRBJ1-1; tentatively, D is TRBD1 (5 bases). The CDR3 has 16 amino acids. Trimming took off 0 bases at V and 3 bases at J, with 14 bases between the two ends. Germline V CDR1 and CDR2: SEHNR, FQNEAQ (reference sequence). The full variable domain, its missing parts supplied by reference TRBV7-9 and TRBJ1-1, is DTGVSQNPRHKITKRGQNVTFRCDPISEHNRLYWYRQTLGQGPEFLTYFQNEAQLEKSRLLSDRFSAERPKGSFSTLEIQRTEQGDSAMYLCASSLAPGWGDTEAFFGQGTRLTVV.

In this sample, this clone turned up a few times. The rearrangement links TRBV19 to TRBJ1-6; D gene uncertain. Looked up from germline, CDR1 is LNHDA and CDR2 is SQIVND (reference sequence). This CDR3 contains 16 residues. V shed 3 bases and J shed 0 bases, with 9 bases lying between them. The CDR3 coding sequence is TGTGCCAGTAGTATTGGCGGAAGCTCCTATAATTCACCCCTCCACTTT. This sequence encodes CASSIGGSSYNSPLHF.

This clone was counted once. The V call is TRBV11-2, the J call TRBJ1-1; 7 nucleotides agree with TRBD1. The trim removed 5 bases at V and 0 bases at J, leaving 12 bases unmatched. This CDR3 region has 17 residues. Germline assignment: CDR1 SGHAT and CDR2 FQNNGV. In DNA, the CDR3 is TGTGCCAGCAGCCAACGACAGGGAGGACTCATGAACACTGAAGCTTTCTTT. It codes for CASSQRQGGLMNTEAFF.

This chain uses TRBV6-4 with TRBJ2-5, with 13 nucleotides matching TRBD2. Germline values: CDR1 MRHNA, CDR2 SNTAGT. This CDR3 has 18 residues. V trimming: 10 bases; J trimming: 3 bases; junction bases outside the gene matches: 17. CDR3 residues: CAIMTSGGRRRPKETQYF. Here the CDR3 DNA reads TGTGCCATCATGACTAGCGGGGGGCGTCGCCGCCCGAAAGAGACCCAGTACTTC.

The V call is TRBV10-2, the J call TRBJ2-2, with TRBD2 identical over 7 bases. V gave up 7 bases and J gave up 4 bases; unmatched junction bases: 6. The CDR3 spans 14 residues. The V gene's germline CDR1 is WSHSY and CDR2 SAAADI. CDR3 coding DNA: TGCGCCAGCACCGGGGGGAGAGGCACCGGGGAGCTGTTTTTT. It codes for CASTGGRGTGELFF.

The chain employs TRBV15 and TRBJ1-2; D possibly corresponds to TRBD1 (5 bases). V lost 0 bases and J 4 bases, leaving 12 bases between the germline ends. The CDR3 totals 15 residues. Germline V gene data show CDR1 as LNHNV and CDR2 as YYDKDF (reference sequence). The CDR3 here is CATSRDQLGGYGYTF. CDR3 coding DNA: TGTGCCACCAGCAGAGATCAGCTCGGGGGCTATGGCTACACCTTC.

The rearrangement uses TRBV5-1 and TRBJ2-3, with 8 bases that match TRBD2. Per germline, CDR1 SGHRS and CDR2 YFSETQ. The CDR3 consists of 15 residues. V was clipped by 5 bases and J by 0 bases; unmatched bases: 5. The DNA of the CDR3 is TGCGCCAGCAGGCTAGCGGGCCTAAGCACAGATACGCAGTATTTT. Translated: CASRLAGLSTDTQYF.

The chain combines TRBV9 with TRBJ1-3; D is possibly TRBD1 (6 bases). The CDR3 extends over 15 amino acids. V was clipped by 3 bases and J by 4 bases, with 14 bases between them. Germline CDR1 and CDR2: SGDLS and YYNGEE. CDR3: CASSARTALGNTIYF. CDR3 bases: TGTGCCAGCAGCGCCAGGACAGCCTTAGGAAACACCATATATTTT.

The rearrangement links TRBV7-9 to TRBJ1-1; tentatively, D is TRBD1 (5 bases). The V gene's germline CDR1 is SEHNR and CDR2 FQNEAQ (reference sequence). V lost 3 bases and J 10 bases, leaving 12 bases between the germline ends. This CDR3 spans 12 amino acids. CDR3 sequence reads: CASSFRAGGAFF. DNA of the CDR3: TGTGCCAGCAGCTTCCGGGCGGGGGGAGCTTTCTTT.

The V and J genes are TRBV12-2 and TRBJ2-7; no check of the table's D call, TRBD2, against the DNA was made. TRBV12-2 is labeled a pseudogene. The CDR3 sequence is 15 residues long. CDR3 bases: TGTGCAAGTCGCCAAGAGACTAGCGAGACGGTCGAGCAGTACTTC. It translates to CASRQETSETVEQYF.

V usage is TRBV7-3 and J usage is TRBJ1-1; TRBD1 aligns across 8 bases. There are 14 residues in the CDR3. Germline V gene data show CDR1 as SGHTA and CDR2 as FQGTGA. Trimming took 5 bases from V and 4 from J; bases not matched to a gene: 6. This CDR3 is CASSRDRGATEAFF. The CDR3 nucleotides read TGTGCCAGCAGCCGCGACAGGGGCGCCACTGAAGCTTTCTTT.

The sample holds one count of this clone. The chain uses TRBV27 and TRBJ2-1, with TRBD1 identical over 7 bases. The CDR3 runs 16 residues. The V gene end was trimmed by 8 bases and the J gene end by 0 bases; junction bases not matched to a gene: 10. Germline CDR1 reads MNHEY; CDR2 reads SMNVEV (reference sequence). The CDR3 region has the DNA TGTGCCAGCGCGAAAGACAGGGCCACCTCCTACAATGAGCAGTTCTTC. This sequence encodes CASAKDRATSYNEQFF.

Regarding this clone: The sample carries other DNA sequences with the same CDR3. V and J are TRBV6-5 and TRBJ1-1; possibly TRBD1 for D (6 bases). This CDR3 comprises 15 residues. Germline V gene lookup returns CDR1 MNHEY and CDR2 SVGAGI. Trimming pared 0 bases from V and 1 base from J, leaving 9 bases between. The CDR3: CASSYSRGGNTEAFF. The CDR3 DNA follows: TGTGCCAGCAGTTACTCGAGGGGGGGGAACACTGAAGCTTTCTTT.